This record concerns one T cell receptor (beta chain) sequence. The source of the sample is a study of shared clonotypes between healthy human individuals. The CDR3 spans 15 residues. Per the germline V gene, CDR1 is SGHDN and CDR2 is FVKESK. Trimming removed 5 bases from V and 2 bases from J; junction bases left unmatched: 5. Clones were sequenced by immunoSEQ multiplex PCR, and TCRdb holds only the in-frame ones, with some missing. The sample has more than 1 million clones; approximately 80% are singletons. The sequencing sample was made of memory CD4+ T cells from PBMCs. Sample subset: CD45RA-negative fraction. The origin of this receptor is a man aged 18 to 35 in good health. Some clones in this sample may be carry-over from other donors' samples. The chain uses TRBV14 and TRBJ2-7; 11 bases line up with TRBD2. CDR3 sequence (DNA): TGTGCCAGCAGCTACACTAGCGGGGGCACCTACGAGCAGTACTTC. It translates to CASSYTSGGTYEQYF. The whole variable domain, filled in from reference TRBV14 and TRBJ2-7, reads EAGVTQFPSHSVIEKGQTVTLRCDPISGHDNLYWYRRVMGKEIKFLLHFVKESKQDESGMPNNRFLAERTGGTYSTLKVQPAELEDSGVYFCASSYTSGGTYEQYFGPGTRLTVT.